The present entry profiles one T cell receptor (beta chain) with its context. Antigen unknown. Trimming shortened V by 3 bases and J by 4 bases, and 13 bases separated the two germline ends. Per germline, CDR1 LGHDT and CDR2 YNNKEL (reference sequence). The length of the CDR3 is 14 residues. The sample belongs to a study of T-cell reconstitution after alpha-beta-depleted transplantation in children. Whole-study results and caveats: One year after transplant, T-cell counts and diversity came mostly from newly produced T cells. Expanded clones from the graft, numbering several hundred, reportedly supplied alpha-beta T cells about two months after transplant.

TCRbeta library preparation incorporated unique molecular identifiers. One entry per CDR3 protein results from TCRdb running MiXCR on the PCR reads. The table records a few hundred thousand distinct CDR3 sequences, more than 20% of them present only once. The V call is TRBV3-1, the J call TRBJ2-7; D is possibly TRBD2 (6 bases). The origin of this receptor is a boy younger than two with Wiskott-Aldrich syndrome, due to receive a stem cell transplant. This sample comprised PBMCs, obtained before TCRalphabeta/CD19-depleted stem cell transplant. The CDR3 region has the DNA TGTGCCAGCAGCCATCTCGGGAGTCAATACGAGCAGTACTTC. As protein: CASSHLGSQYEQYF.